The 30 T cell receptor beta chains below were found in one sample sequenced in a study of T cell responses to AZD1222 COVID-19 vaccine. Clones were sequenced by immunoSEQ multiplex PCR, and TCRdb holds only the in-frame ones, with some missing. The table records roughly 80,000 clones, 80% to 95% of them present only once. The sample consisted of peripheral blood, taken on day 0 of MenACWY control vaccination. All receptors come from an adult in good health.

V gene TRBV19 combines with J gene TRBJ2-3; 11 bases agree with TRBD1. Germline trimming cut 8 bases from V and 5 bases from J; bases unmatched to any gene: 6. Looked up from germline, CDR1 is LNHDA and CDR2 is SQIVND (reference sequence). The CDR3 runs 14 residues. The CDR3 sequence: CASSRTGGVDTQYF. The CDR3 nucleotides read TGTGCCAGTTCGAGGACAGGGGGCGTAGATACGCAGTATTTT.

The J gene is TRBJ2-7, the V gene TRBV27, with no clear D. CDR1 and CDR2 (germline): MNHEY, SMNVEV (reference sequence). The CDR3 runs 13 residues. The V end lost 2 bases, the J end lost 0 bases, and 5 bases lay between the germline ends. The CDR3 coding sequence is TGTGCCAGCAGTTTAGTCGACTCCTACGAGCAGTACTTC. This codes for CASSLVDSYEQYF.

This clone was seen a single time. The CDR3 here is CASSQERLIAGEQYF. The CDR3 DNA is TGCGCCAGCAGCCAAGAGCGCTTAATAGCAGGCGAGCAGTACTTC. This sequence joins TRBV4-3 and TRBJ2-7; no definite D call. The V end was cut by 0 bases, the J end by 6 bases, with 15 bases between. Germline V gene lookup returns CDR1 LGHNA and CDR2 YSLEER. The CDR3 extends over 15 amino acids.

CDR3 protein: CASSFPFRQRNTEAFF. DNA for the CDR3: TGTGCCAGCAGTTTCCCCTTCCGACAGCGAAACACTGAAGCTTTCTTT. The chain is built from TRBV28 and TRBJ1-1, with D maybe TRBD1 (5 bases). This CDR3 region has 16 residues. Germline V lookup: CDR1 MDHEN, CDR2 SYDVKM. The ends were cut back, 3 bases at V and 2 bases at J, with 16 bases in the middle.

This CDR3 is CASSQALDALYEQYF. The CDR3 DNA reads TGCGCCAGCAGCCAAGCATTGGACGCTCTCTACGAGCAGTACTTC. V and J are TRBV4-3 and TRBJ2-7, with unresolved D. With 1 base removed from V and 3 bases from J, the gap between germline ends came to 13 bases. The CDR3 covers 15 residues. Germline CDR1 LGHNA, CDR2 YSLEER.

This chain uses TRBV19 with TRBJ1-1, with 9 bases aligning to TRBD1. Germline-derived CDR1 and CDR2 are LNHDA and SQIVND (reference sequence). V shed 3 bases and J 7 bases; nucleotides not matched to a gene: 3. The CDR3 is made up of 13 amino acids. The chain's CDR3 is CASSMRQGVEAFF. Here the CDR3 DNA reads TGTGCCAGTAGTATGCGACAGGGGGTTGAAGCTTTCTTT. Full variable domain (outside the CDR3, taken from reference TRBV19 and TRBJ1-1): DGGITQSPKYLFRKEGQNVTLSCEQNLNHDAMYWYRQDPGQGLRLIYYSQIVNDFQKGDIAEGYSVSREKKESFPLTVTSAQKNPTAFYLCASSMRQGVEAFFGQGTRLTVV.

J is TRBJ2-5 and V is TRBV13; 8 nucleotides agree with TRBD2. V gave up 4 bases and J gave up 5 bases; unmatched junction bases: 12. CDR1 PRHDT and CDR2 FYEKMQ come from the germline V gene (reference sequence). The CDR3 sequence is 16 residues long. As DNA, the CDR3 is TGTGCCAGCAGCTCCGCCATTAGCGGGACGTGGGAGACCCAGTACTTC. Translation gives CASSSAISGTWETQYF.

This clone has a handful of counts. The genes are TRBV5-6 and TRBJ2-6, with a tentative D call TRBD2 (5 bases). The V and J ends lost 1 base and 2 bases respectively, with 7 bases between them. CDR3 length: 15 amino acids. The germline gives CDR1 SGHDT, CDR2 YYEEEE. CDR3 DNA: TGTGCCAGCAGCTTGCCGGGAACTGGGGCCAACGTCCTGACTTTC. It yields the protein CASSLPGTGANVLTF.

The genes are TRBV10-1 and TRBJ2-2, with D perhaps given as TRBD1 or TRBD2 (6 bases each). Trimming pared 2 bases from V and 3 bases from J, leaving 19 bases between. Germline values: CDR1 WNHNN, CDR2 SYGVQD (reference sequence). This CDR3 spans 18 amino acids. CDR3 in amino acids: CASSEAPVGGRDTGELFF. CDR3 coding DNA: TGCGCCAGCAGTGAGGCCCCGGTGGGGGGCAGGGACACCGGGGAGCTGTTTTTT.

The chain is built from TRBV19 and TRBJ1-2, with 9 bases that match TRBD1. This CDR3 is 13 amino acids long. Trimming cost V 8 bases and J 8 bases; bases outside gene matches: 9. Looked up from germline, CDR1 is LNHDA and CDR2 is SQIVND (reference sequence). The CDR3 DNA reads as TGTGCCAGTTCGGGACAGGGCTTTAGGGGCTACACCTTC. It codes for CASSGQGFRGYTF.

This clone is medium-sized (0.01 to 0.1%) by share. The chain recombines TRBV4-3 with TRBJ1-1, with 8 nucleotides matching TRBD1. There are 15 residues in the CDR3. Trimming cost V 2 bases and J 1 base; bases outside gene matches: 3. Per germline, CDR1 LGHNA and CDR2 YSLEER. The DNA for the CDR3 is TGCGCCAGCAGCCAACACAGGGGGGGGAACACTGAAGCTTTCTTT. It is translated as CASSQHRGGNTEAFF.

Only a few counts were recorded for this clone. V and J are TRBV6-2 or TRBV6-3 and TRBJ2-3; D ambiguous. The CDR3 runs to 11 residues. Deletions cut 3 bases from V and 7 bases from J, with 5 bases between. Per germline, CDR1 MNHEY and CDR2 SVGEGT. The CDR3 loop is CASSYSYTQYF. In DNA form, the CDR3 reads TGTGCCAGCAGTTATAGCTATACGCAGTATTTT.

CDR3 protein: CASSLWENTQYF. The CDR3 DNA reads as TGTGCCAGCAGCTTGTGGGAAAATACGCAGTATTTT. The V gene is TRBV5-6, the J gene TRBJ2-3; no firm D call. Germline lookup yields CDR1 SGHDT and CDR2 YYEEEE. This CDR3 has 12 residues. The V and J ends lost 1 base and 7 bases respectively, with 7 bases between them. The complete variable domain, with remaining parts taken from reference TRBV5-6 and TRBJ2-3, reads DAGVTQSPTHLIKTRGQQVTLRCSPKSGHDTVSWYQQALGQGPQFIFQYYEEEERQRGNFPDRFSGHQFPNYSSELNVNALLLGDSALYLCASSLWENTQYFGPGTRLTVL.

This rearrangement joins TRBV4-2 to TRBJ2-1, with 10 bases aligning to TRBD2. CDR3 length equals 16 residues. The V gene end was trimmed by 1 base and the J gene end by 5 bases; junction bases not matched to a gene: 5. Germline assignment: CDR1 LGHNA and CDR2 YNFKEQ. In DNA form, the CDR3 reads TGTGCCAGCAGCCAAGGGGAACTAGCGGGAAACAATGAGCAGTTCTTC. This gives the protein CASSQGELAGNNEQFF.

This clone appeared once. The chain carries TRBV11-1 and TRBJ1-1; no clear D gene. Trimming removed 1 base at V and 1 base at J, with 7 bases between. This CDR3 has 14 residues. Germline lookup yields CDR1 SGHAT and CDR2 FQDESV (reference sequence). Here the CDR3 reads CASSLDYANTEAFF. CDR3 DNA: TGTGCCAGCAGCTTAGACTACGCGAACACTGAAGCTTTCTTT.

V is TRBV10-2 and J is TRBJ2-3, with TRBD1 as a possible D gene (5 bases). V was cut by 8 bases and J by 4 bases, with 13 bases left in between. Germline V gene data show CDR1 as WSHSY and CDR2 as SAAADI. The CDR3 runs 13 residues. The CDR3 sequence: CASGARAPDTQYF. CDR3 nucleotide sequence: TGCGCCAGCGGGGCCAGGGCGCCAGATACGCAGTATTTT.

This chain links TRBV7-2 with TRBJ1-1, with D possibly being TRBD1 (6 bases). CDR1 SGHTA and CDR2 FQGNSA come from the germline V gene. The V and J ends lost 3 bases and 1 base respectively, with 12 bases between them. There are 15 residues in the CDR3. In DNA, the CDR3 is TGTGCCAGCAGCTTGGGGGGACAAACGAACACTGAAGCTTTCTTT. Its protein is CASSLGGQTNTEAFF. The entire variable domain, with the rest obtained from reference TRBV7-2 and TRBJ1-1, is as follows: GAGVSQSPSNKVTEKGKDVELRCDPISGHTALYWYRQSLGQGLEFLIYFQGNSAPDKSGLPSDRFSAERTGGSVSTLTIQRTQQEDSAVYLCASSLGGQTNTEAFFGQGTRLTVV.

The genes are TRBV6-5 and TRBJ2-7; TRBD1 or TRBD2 may be the D gene (5 bases each). In germline, CDR1 is MNHEY, CDR2 SVGAGI. This CDR3 comprises 12 residues. Trimming pared 8 bases from V and 7 bases from J, leaving 15 bases between. The CDR3: CASQRTPGEQYF. The CDR3 DNA sequence: TGTGCCAGCCAGCGGACACCTGGGGAGCAGTACTTC.

This clone occurred once. The chain joins TRBV24-1 to TRBJ2-2; perhaps TRBD1 as D (5 bases). Germline values: CDR1 KGHDR, CDR2 SFDVKD. This CDR3 is built from 16 residues. V lost 4 bases, J lost 1 base, and 12 bases lay in between. The CDR3 bases are TGTGCCACCAGTGAGTTTGGACAAGTGAACACCGGGGAGCTGTTTTTT. Translating it yields CATSEFGQVNTGELFF.

The chain is built from TRBV5-1 and TRBJ1-5; D is ambiguous. V was trimmed by 7 bases and J by 4 bases, leaving 18 bases between them. Germline CDR1 is SGHRS and CDR2 is YFSETQ. CDR3 size: 15 residues. The CDR3 protein is CASRSADDPNQPQHF. CDR3 DNA: TGCGCCAGCCGCTCGGCGGACGATCCAAATCAGCCCCAGCATTTT. The full variable domain, completed using reference TRBV5-1 and TRBJ1-5, is KAGVTQTPRYLIKTRGQQVTLSCSPISGHRSVSWYQQTPGQGLQFLFEYFSETQRNKGNFPGRFSGRQFSNSRSEMNVSTLELGDSALYLCASRSADDPNQPQHFGDGTRLSIL.

V is TRBV11-2 and J is TRBJ2-5, with a tentative D call TRBD2 (5 bases). The CDR3 totals 13 residues. The V end lost 1 base, the J end lost 2 bases, and 5 bases lay between the germline ends. The V gene's germline CDR1 is SGHAT and CDR2 FQNNGV. The CDR3 here is CASSLGGQETQYF. The CDR3 DNA sequence: TGTGCCAGCAGCTTAGGAGGGCAAGAGACCCAGTACTTC.

This sequence joins TRBV5-4 and TRBJ1-4, with a weak D call TRBD1 (6 bases). In germline, CDR1 is SGHNT, CDR2 YYREEE (reference sequence). The CDR3 sequence is 15 residues long. Trimming cost V 2 bases and J 7 bases, with 15 bases left between them. CDR3 DNA sequence: TGTGCCAGCAGCTTTACAGGGAGATCGGCTGAAAAACTGTTTTTT. Translation gives CASSFTGRSAEKLFF.

The V gene is TRBV30, the J gene TRBJ1-4; 7 bases map to TRBD1. CDR1 is GTSNPN and CDR2 is SVGIG in the germline V gene (reference sequence). With V trimmed by 1 base and J by 8 bases, 4 bases remained unmatched. CDR3 length equals 13 residues. The CDR3 reads CAWSGSRGEKLFF. The CDR3 coding sequence is TGTGCCTGGAGTGGATCCAGGGGGGAAAAACTGTTTTTT.

For this clone: Relative to the germline gene, one junction end is altered; a read error may explain this. The same CDR3 is also encoded by other DNA sequences in this sample. The V call is TRBV3-1 (or the pseudogene TRBV3-2), the J call TRBJ2-7; D not certain. The CDR3 sequence is 12 residues long. Germline values: CDR1 LGHDT, CDR2 YNNKEL (reference sequence). The CDR3 nucleotides are TGCGCCAGCAGCCAAGGTAGCTCAGGCGAATACTTC. As protein: CASSQGSSGEYF.

The chain carries TRBV9 and TRBJ1-1; 11 bases map to TRBD1. This CDR3 contains 17 residues. V shed 0 bases, J shed 3 bases, and the junction held 7 bases outside the gene matches. The germline V gene encodes CDR1 SGDLS and CDR2 YYNGEE. The CDR3 sequence: CASSVELGTGGDTEAFF. CDR3 DNA sequence: TGTGCCAGCAGCGTAGAGTTGGGGACAGGGGGTGACACTGAAGCTTTCTTT.

The V and J genes are TRBV27 and TRBJ2-7, with D tentatively TRBD2 (5 bases). Trimming cost V 2 bases and J 2 bases, with 7 bases left between them. The CDR3 covers 13 residues. Germline V CDR1 and CDR2: MNHEY, SMNVEV (reference sequence). CDR3 residues: CASSLGGPYEQYF. DNA of the CDR3: TGTGCCAGCAGTTTAGGAGGTCCCTACGAGCAGTACTTC.

V and J are TRBV28 and TRBJ1-5; TRBD1 might be the D (5 bases). V lost 4 bases to trimming and J lost 1 base, with 11 bases between them. The CDR3 is 15 amino acids. Germline-derived CDR1 and CDR2 are MDHEN and SYDVKM. The CDR3: CASSSGRGSNQPQHF. In nucleotides, the CDR3 is TGTGCCAGCAGTTCGGGACGGGGGAGCAATCAGCCCCAGCATTTT.

Only a few counts were recorded for this clone. V is TRBV6-5 and J is TRBJ1-4; 7 nucleotides line up with TRBD1. From germline, CDR1 is MNHEY and CDR2 SVGAGI. The CDR3 length is 15 residues. Trimming took 0 bases from V and 5 from J; bases not matched to a gene: 3. Here the CDR3 reads CASSYSGQRNEKLFF. CDR3 DNA sequence: TGTGCCAGCAGTTACTCGGGACAGAGAAATGAAAAACTGTTTTTT.

This sequence joins TRBV10-3 and TRBJ1-2; no reliable D call. V dropped 0 bases and J dropped 10 bases, with 21 bases sitting between them. CDR3 length: 16 residues. CDR1 and CDR2 from the germline V gene are ENHRY and SYGVKD. The CDR3 sequence is CAISESIPGSQSSYTF. For the CDR3, the DNA is TGTGCCATCAGTGAGTCGATTCCGGGGTCCCAATCATCCTACACCTTC.

The rearrangement links TRBV3-1 (or the pseudogene TRBV3-2) to TRBJ2-2, with D possibly matching TRBD1 (5 bases). Germline V gives CDR1 LGHDT, CDR2 YNNKEL (reference sequence). CDR3 length: 15 amino acids. V lost 2 bases and J lost 7, with 14 bases in between. Written as DNA, the CDR3 is TGTGCCAGCAGCCAAAGGCAGGGCATCTGCGGGGAGCTGTTTTTT. This translates into CASSQRQGICGELFF.